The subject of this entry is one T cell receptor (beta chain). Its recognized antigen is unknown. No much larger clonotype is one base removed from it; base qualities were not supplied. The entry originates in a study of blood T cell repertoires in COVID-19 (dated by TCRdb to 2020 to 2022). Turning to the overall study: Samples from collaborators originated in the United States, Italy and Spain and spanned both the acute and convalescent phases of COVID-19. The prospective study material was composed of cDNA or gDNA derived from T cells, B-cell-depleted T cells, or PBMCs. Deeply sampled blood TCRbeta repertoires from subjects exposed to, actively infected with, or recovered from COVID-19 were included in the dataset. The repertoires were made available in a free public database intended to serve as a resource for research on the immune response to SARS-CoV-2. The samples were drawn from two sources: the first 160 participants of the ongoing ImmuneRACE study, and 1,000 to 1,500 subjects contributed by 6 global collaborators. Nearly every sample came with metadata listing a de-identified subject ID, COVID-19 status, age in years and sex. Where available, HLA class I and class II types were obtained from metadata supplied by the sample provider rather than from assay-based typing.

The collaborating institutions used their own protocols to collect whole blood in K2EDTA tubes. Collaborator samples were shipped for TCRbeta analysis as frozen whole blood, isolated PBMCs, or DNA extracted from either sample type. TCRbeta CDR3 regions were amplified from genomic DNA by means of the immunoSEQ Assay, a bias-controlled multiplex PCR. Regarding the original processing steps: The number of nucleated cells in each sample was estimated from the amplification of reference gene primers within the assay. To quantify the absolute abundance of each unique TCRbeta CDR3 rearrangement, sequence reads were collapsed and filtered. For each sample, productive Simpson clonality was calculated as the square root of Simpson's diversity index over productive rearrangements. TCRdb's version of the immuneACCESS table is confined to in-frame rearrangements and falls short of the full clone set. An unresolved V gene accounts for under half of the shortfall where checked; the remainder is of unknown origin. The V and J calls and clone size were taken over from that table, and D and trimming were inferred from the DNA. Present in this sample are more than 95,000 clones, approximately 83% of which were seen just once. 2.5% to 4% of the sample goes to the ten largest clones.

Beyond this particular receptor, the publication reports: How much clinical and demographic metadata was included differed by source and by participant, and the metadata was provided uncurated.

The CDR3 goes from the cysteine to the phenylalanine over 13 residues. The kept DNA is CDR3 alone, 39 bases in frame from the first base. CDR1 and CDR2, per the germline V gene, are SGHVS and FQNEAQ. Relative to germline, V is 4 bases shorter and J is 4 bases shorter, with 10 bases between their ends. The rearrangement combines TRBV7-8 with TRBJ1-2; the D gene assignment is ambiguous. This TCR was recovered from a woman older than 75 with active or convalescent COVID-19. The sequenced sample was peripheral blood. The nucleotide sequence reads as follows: TGTGCCAGCAGCTCGACACCGCTCTATGGCTACACCTTC. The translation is CASSSTPLYGYTF.